A selection of T cell receptor beta chains follows, all from one sample in a study of cytomegalovirus exposure and HLA in healthy donors. Profiling relied on immunoSEQ multiplex PCR, and the TCRdb table lists in-frame clones only, not all of them. The sample lists 200,000 to 250,000 clones, 70% to 80% seen once, with around 2.8% in the top ten. Sequencing used PBMCs. The source of these receptors is an older woman in good health and CMV-seropositive. CDR3s include the opening cysteine and the closing phenylalanine or tryptophan. D genes are given only for firm matches. Clone size is not always given. Where it is, it says once, few, many or a class for expanded clones.

clone size: -; CDR3 length: 13; J gene: TRBJ1-2; V gene: TRBV28; D gene: TRBD1; CDR3 DNA: TGTGCCAGCAGGACCGGGAGGGGGCGAGGCTACACCTTC; CDR3 protein: CASRTGRGRGYTF
clone size: -; CDR3 length: 13; J gene: TRBJ1-1; V gene: TRBV10-3; D gene: -; CDR3 DNA: TGTGCCATCAGTGAAACAGGAAACACTGAAGCTTTCTTT; CDR3 protein: CAISETGNTEAFF
clone size: few; CDR3 length: 14; J gene: TRBJ2-3; V gene: TRBV5-4; D gene: TRBD2; CDR3 DNA: TGTGCCAGCAGCTTTGGACTAGCAACAGATACGCAGTATTTT; CDR3 protein: CASSFGLATDTQYF
clone size: few; CDR3 length: 17; J gene: TRBJ2-7; V gene: TRBV2; D gene: TRBD2; CDR3 DNA: TGTGCCAGCACCCTAGCGGGGGGGTCCCTTTCGTCTTGGGAGCAGTACTTC; CDR3 protein: CASTLAGGSLSSWEQYF
clone size: -; CDR3 length: 17; J gene: TRBJ2-7; V gene: TRBV28; D gene: TRBD1; CDR3 DNA: TGTGCCAGCAGTTTACTGACAGGGTACCCACGCAGCGATGAGCAGTACTTC; CDR3 protein: CASSLLTGYPRSDEQYF
clone size: -; CDR3 length: 14; J gene: TRBJ2-2; V gene: TRBV28; D gene: TRBD2; CDR3 DNA: TGTGCCAGCTCTACTAGCGGGGGGACCGGGGAGCTGTTTTTT; CDR3 protein: CASSTSGGTGELFF
clone size: -; CDR3 length: 18; J gene: TRBJ2-1; V gene: TRBV5-3; D gene: -; CDR3 DNA: TGTGCCAGAAGCTCTAAACCGTGCGACACGAGCTCCTACAATGAGCAGTTCTTC; CDR3 protein: CARSSKPCDTSSYNEQFF
clone size: -; CDR3 length: 16; J gene: TRBJ2-6; V gene: TRBV4-1; D gene: -; CDR3 DNA: TGCGCCAGCAGCCAAGATCGCGGGTCAGGGGCCAACGTCCTGACTTTC; CDR3 protein: CASSQDRGSGANVLTF
clone size: -; CDR3 length: 13; J gene: TRBJ2-3; V gene: TRBV28; D gene: -; CDR3 DNA: TGTGCCAGCTTCCTCTCGGGGACAGATACGCAGTATTTT; CDR3 protein: CASFLSGTDTQYF
clone size: -; CDR3 length: 14; J gene: TRBJ2-7; V gene: TRBV2; D gene: -; CDR3 DNA: TGTGCCAGCAGTGAACAGGGCGTAGGGTACGAGCAGTACTTC; CDR3 protein: CASSEQGVGYEQYF
clone size: once; CDR3 length: 14; J gene: TRBJ2-2; V gene: TRBV19; D gene: -; CDR3 DNA: TGTGCCAGTAGAATATCGAGGGTATCGGGGGAGCTGTTTTTT; CDR3 protein: CASRISRVSGELFF
clone size: few; CDR3 length: 16; J gene: TRBJ2-5; V gene: TRBV7-9; D gene: TRBD2; CDR3 DNA: TGTGCCAGCAGCCCGCGGACTAGCGGGGGGAGGGAGACCCAGTACTTC; CDR3 protein: CASSPRTSGGRETQYF
clone size: -; CDR3 length: 13; J gene: TRBJ1-2; V gene: TRBV29-1; D gene: -; CDR3 DNA: TGCAGCGTGGACAGAATGAATATGATTAGCAACACCTTC; CDR3 protein: CSVDRMNMISNTF
clone size: once; CDR3 length: 14; J gene: TRBJ2-5; V gene: TRBV18; D gene: -; CDR3 DNA: TGTGCCAGCTCACCTCCAGGGTTCAAAGAGACCCAGTACTTC; CDR3 protein: CASSPPGFKETQYF
clone size: -; CDR3 length: 13; J gene: TRBJ2-3; V gene: TRBV9; D gene: TRBD1; CDR3 DNA: TGTGCCAGCAGCTCACAGGGGTCAGATACGCAGTATTTT; CDR3 protein: CASSSQGSDTQYF
clone size: -; CDR3 length: 15; J gene: TRBJ1-2; V gene: TRBV6-6; D gene: TRBD1; CDR3 DNA: TGTGCCAGCAGTTACCGTCGGGACAGGGCAGCAAACTACACCTTC; CDR3 protein: CASSYRRDRAANYTF
clone size: few; CDR3 length: 15; J gene: TRBJ2-1; V gene: TRBV7-2; D gene: TRBD2; CDR3 DNA: TGTGCCAGCAGCTTGTTAGCGGGGATTTACAATGAGCAGTTCTTC; CDR3 protein: CASSLLAGIYNEQFF
clone size: -; CDR3 length: 12; J gene: TRBJ2-3; V gene: TRBV25-1; D gene: -; CDR3 DNA: TGTGCCAGCAGTGAATTCGGGGATACGCAGTATTTT; CDR3 protein: CASSEFGDTQYF
clone size: -; CDR3 length: 13; J gene: TRBJ2-5; V gene: TRBV5-1; D gene: TRBD1; CDR3 DNA: TGCGCCAGCAGCTTTAACAGGGGGGAGACCCAGTACTTC; CDR3 protein: CASSFNRGETQYF
clone size: -; CDR3 length: 16; J gene: TRBJ2-3; V gene: TRBV30; D gene: -; CDR3 DNA: TGTGCCTGGAGGCTTGCCGGGTACACTAGCACAGATACGCAGTATTTT; CDR3 protein: CAWRLAGYTSTDTQYF
clone size: -; CDR3 length: 14; J gene: TRBJ2-7; V gene: TRBV28; D gene: TRBD2; CDR3 DNA: TGTGCCAGCAGTTTGACTAGCGAATCCTACGAGCAGTACTTC; CDR3 protein: CASSLTSESYEQYF
clone size: -; CDR3 length: 13; J gene: TRBJ2-5; V gene: TRBV7-2; D gene: -; CDR3 DNA: TGTGCCAGCAGCCCCGGTGGTCAAGAGACCCAGTACTTC; CDR3 protein: CASSPGGQETQYF
clone size: -; CDR3 length: 15; J gene: TRBJ2-3; V gene: TRBV6-5; D gene: -; CDR3 DNA: TGTGCCAGCAGCCCCGGCCGGGTTTACACAGATACGCAGTATTTT; CDR3 protein: CASSPGRVYTDTQYF
clone size: -; CDR3 length: 15; J gene: TRBJ1-3; V gene: TRBV18; D gene: TRBD1; CDR3 DNA: TGTGCCAGCTCCCAACGGACAGGGGGCACAAACACCATATATTTT; CDR3 protein: CASSQRTGGTNTIYF
clone size: -; CDR3 length: 13; J gene: TRBJ1-2; V gene: TRBV30; D gene: -; CDR3 DNA: TGTGCCTGGAGTCGATCCCGGGATTCGGGCTACACCTTC; CDR3 protein: CAWSRSRDSGYTF
clone size: -; CDR3 length: 14; J gene: TRBJ2-3; V gene: TRBV30; D gene: TRBD2; CDR3 DNA: TGTGCCTGGAGTGTGGGCGGGAGCAGGAATACGCAGTATTTT; CDR3 protein: CAWSVGGSRNTQYF
clone size: -; CDR3 length: 17; J gene: TRBJ2-7; V gene: TRBV5-3; D gene: TRBD2; CDR3 DNA: TGTGCCAGAAGCTTGGTGCTAGCGGGGCCTCTTACCTACGAGCAGTACTTC; CDR3 protein: CARSLVLAGPLTYEQYF
clone size: -; CDR3 length: 14; J gene: TRBJ1-2; V gene: TRBV5-4; D gene: TRBD1; CDR3 DNA: TGTGCCAGCAGGGCGGACAGGGAGATCTATGGCTACACCTTC; CDR3 protein: CASRADREIYGYTF
clone size: -; CDR3 length: 16; J gene: TRBJ2-1; V gene: TRBV7-2; D gene: TRBD2; CDR3 DNA: TGTGCCAGCACCCAGACTAGCGGGGGTCCCTACAATGAGCAGTTCTTC; CDR3 protein: CASTQTSGGPYNEQFF
clone size: -; CDR3 length: 13; J gene: TRBJ1-6; V gene: TRBV19; D gene: -; CDR3 DNA: TGTGCCAGTAGTTCGCAGTGGAATTCACCCCTCCACTTT; CDR3 protein: CASSSQWNSPLHF
clone size: once; CDR3 length: 20; J gene: TRBJ2-3; V gene: TRBV18; D gene: -; CDR3 DNA: TGTGCCAGCTCACCACCGGGGCCAGACGAGACGGGTCCCAAACTGGATACGCAGTATTTT; CDR3 protein: CASSPPGPDETGPKLDTQYF
clone size: -; CDR3 length: 16; J gene: TRBJ1-2; V gene: TRBV28; D gene: TRBD1; CDR3 DNA: TGTGCCAGCAGTTTATTGGGGACAGGGCCTTCCTATGGCTACACCTTC; CDR3 protein: CASSLLGTGPSYGYTF
clone size: few; CDR3 length: 15; J gene: TRBJ1-2; V gene: TRBV4-3; D gene: TRBD1; CDR3 DNA: TGCGCCAGCAGCCAAGTGGGGACAGGGAACTATGGCTACACCTTC; CDR3 protein: CASSQVGTGNYGYTF
clone size: -; CDR3 length: 14; J gene: TRBJ1-6; V gene: TRBV27; D gene: -; CDR3 DNA: TGTGCCAGCGGTACCAGCTCCTATAATTCACCCCTCCACTTT; CDR3 protein: CASGTSSYNSPLHF
clone size: -; CDR3 length: 12; J gene: TRBJ1-5; V gene: TRBV7-9; D gene: -; CDR3 DNA: TGTGCCAGCAGCTTCGGGGATCAGCCCCAGCATTTT; CDR3 protein: CASSFGDQPQHF
clone size: -; CDR3 length: 14; J gene: TRBJ1-3; V gene: TRBV28; D gene: TRBD1; CDR3 DNA: TGTGCCACGGGGACAGAAAGGTCTGGAAACACCATATATTTT; CDR3 protein: CATGTERSGNTIYF
clone size: -; CDR3 length: 15; J gene: TRBJ1-1; V gene: TRBV28; D gene: TRBD1; CDR3 DNA: TGTGCCAGCAGCACAGGGGGCGCGAGGTCGACTGAAGCTTTCTTT; CDR3 protein: CASSTGGARSTEAFF
clone size: -; CDR3 length: 16; J gene: TRBJ2-3; V gene: TRBV7-2; D gene: -; CDR3 DNA: TGTGCCAGCAGCCCCTTTGGGGGCGGGAGCACAGATACGCAGTATTTT; CDR3 protein: CASSPFGGGSTDTQYF
clone size: -; CDR3 length: 14; J gene: TRBJ1-2; V gene: TRBV5-4; D gene: -; CDR3 DNA: TGTGCCAGCAGCTTGTGGGAGGGGAGTGTCCGTCACACCTTC; CDR3 protein: CASSLWEGSVRHTF
clone size: -; CDR3 length: 14; J gene: TRBJ2-5; V gene: TRBV6-5; D gene: -; CDR3 DNA: TGTGCCAGCACCGCCCAGGGCGATGTCGAGACCCAGTACTTC; CDR3 protein: CASTAQGDVETQYF
clone size: -; CDR3 length: 15; J gene: TRBJ2-3; V gene: TRBV18; D gene: -; CDR3 DNA: TGTGCCAGCTCACCACCGGGAGTATTCACAGATACGCAGTATTTT; CDR3 protein: CASSPPGVFTDTQYF
clone size: few; CDR3 length: 18; J gene: TRBJ1-4; V gene: TRBV11-2; D gene: TRBD1; CDR3 DNA: TGTGCCAGCAGCCATCCGACAGGGGCACGGGCAACTAATGAAAAACTGTTTTTT; CDR3 protein: CASSHPTGARATNEKLFF
clone size: -; CDR3 length: 13; J gene: TRBJ1-1; V gene: TRBV19; D gene: -; CDR3 DNA: TGTGCCAGTAGTTCGCGGGCAAACACTGAAGCTTTCTTT; CDR3 protein: CASSSRANTEAFF